This T cell receptor (beta chain) stems from a study of naive and memory T cell subsets. Study-level results: A few larger clonotypes appeared in naive repertoires, especially CD8, possibly memory cells re-expressing CD45RA.

An equimolar mix of two oligonucleotides served as the beta constant-region primer for TRBC1 and TRBC2. Ligated cDNA was amplified by four rounds of PCR with nested alpha and beta constant-region primers and SP2. Each CDR3 protein gets one entry after TCRdb re-called the UMI-ligation and nested PCR reads with MiXCR. The table lists approximately 150,000 distinct CDR3 sequences, roughly 20% of them singletons. Overnight CMV lysate stimulation of fresh PBMCs defined donor CMV status by CD4+ IFNgamma. Comment on this clonotype: Its antigen remains unknown.

There are 11 residues in the CDR3. Germline V lookup: CDR1 DFQATT, CDR2 SNEGSKA (reference sequence). Sequencing was performed on naive CD4+ T cells from blood. The clonotype was recovered from a human donor in good health. The chain uses TRBV20-1 and TRBJ2-7, with 8 bases lining up with TRBD2. The DNA for the CDR3 is TGCAGCCCCCGGGGGGGGTACGAGCAGTACTTC. It codes for CSPRGGYEQYF.